The 24 T cell receptor beta chains below all came from one sample that was sequenced in a study of cytomegalovirus exposure and HLA in healthy donors (dated by TCRdb to between 2016 and 2019). Receptor amplification or capture employed the immunoSEQ multiplex PCR assay. A mixture of 60 forward primers for TCR Vbeta segments and 13 reverse primers for TCR Jbeta segments was used in the multiplex PCR. TCRdb took this table from immuneACCESS and kept in-frame rearrangements with V and J called. Such tables lack part of the clones; where checked against another copy, unresolved V genes explain under half of the gap, and the rest is unexplained. The sample data list around 190,000 clones, and 85% to 90% of these were observed just once. The ten largest clones capture under 2% of the sample. Sequencing used PBMCs. The source is a woman aged 18-29 years in good health and CMV-seronegative.

The rearrangement uses TRBV29-1 and TRBJ2-5; 8 nucleotides agree with TRBD1. The CDR3 has 13 residues. With V trimmed by 2 bases and J by 5 bases, 4 bases remained unmatched. In germline, CDR1 is SQVTM, CDR2 ANQGSEA. CDR3: CSVETWDRETQYF. The CDR3 coding sequence is TGCAGCGTTGAAACATGGGACAGGGAGACCCAGTACTTC.

This chain uses TRBV7-9 with TRBJ1-4; D call uncertain. CDR3 length: 12 amino acids. With 5 bases removed from V and 10 bases from J, the gap between germline ends came to 11 bases. In germline, CDR1 is SEHNR, CDR2 FQNEAQ (reference sequence). As DNA, the CDR3 is TGTGCCAGCAGCCGAACCTCAGGAAAACTGTTTTTT. Translation gives CASSRTSGKLFF.

The V gene is TRBV19, the J gene TRBJ2-7; 11 bases agree with TRBD2. Per germline, CDR1 LNHDA and CDR2 SQIVND (reference sequence). The CDR3 is 16 residues long. J was trimmed by 0 bases and V by 5 bases; bases with no gene match: 6. CDR3 DNA sequence: TGTGCCAGTAGTGGGGGACTAGCGGCATTCTCCTACGAGCAGTACTTC. Translation: CASSGGLAAFSYEQYF.

This chain joins TRBV7-9 and TRBJ1-1; 7 bases align to TRBD1. V lost 6 bases to trimming and J lost 1 base; unmatched junction nucleotides: 11. There are 16 residues in the CDR3. CDR1 and CDR2 (germline): SEHNR, FQNEAQ (reference sequence). The CDR3 region is CASSLTRQGGNTEAFF. In DNA form, the CDR3 reads TGTGCCAGCAGTCTTACCCGGCAGGGGGGGAACACTGAAGCTTTCTTT.

This rearrangement joins TRBV7-9 to TRBJ2-3; 15 positions match TRBD2. Per the germline V gene, CDR1 is SEHNR and CDR2 is FQNEAQ (reference sequence). The CDR3 extends over 19 amino acids. V dropped 6 bases and J dropped 0; count of bases not matched to a gene: 10. The CDR3 is CASRPGLAGGFTSTDTQYF. In nucleotides, the CDR3 is TGTGCCAGCAGACCCGGACTAGCGGGAGGGTTTACTAGCACAGATACGCAGTATTTT.

This chain connects TRBV7-9 to TRBJ2-3; D is unclear. CDR3 length equals 14 residues. Deletions cut 3 bases from V and 2 bases from J, with 9 bases between. Germline V gives CDR1 SEHNR, CDR2 FQNEAQ (reference sequence). For the CDR3, the DNA is TGTGCCAGCAGCTTCGGTCAGGCCACAGATACGCAGTATTTT. It translates to CASSFGQATDTQYF.

V is TRBV7-2 and J is TRBJ2-3; 7 bases match TRBD1. CDR3 length: 15 amino acids. Germline V lookup: CDR1 SGHTA, CDR2 FQGNSA. Trimming at V came to 5 bases and at J to 0 bases, leaving 5 bases not matched to a gene. As DNA, the CDR3 is TGTGCCAGCAGCCTAAGGACAGGTAGCACAGATACGCAGTATTTT. This gives the protein CASSLRTGSTDTQYF. The variable domain in full, with the rest retrieved from reference TRBV7-2 and TRBJ2-3, is GAGVSQSPSNKVTEKGKDVELRCDPISGHTALYWYRQSLGQGLEFLIYFQGNSAPDKSGLPSDRFSAERTGGSVSTLTIQRTQQEDSAVYLCASSLRTGSTDTQYFGPGTRLTVL.

The chain links TRBV5-1 to TRBJ2-7; the D gene is possibly TRBD1 (5 bases). The CDR3 is 16 amino acids. The V end lost 4 bases, the J end lost 0 bases, and 17 bases lay between the germline ends. The germline V gene encodes CDR1 SGHRS and CDR2 YFSETQ. The chain's CDR3 is CASSAELQGTSYEQYF. Written as DNA, the CDR3 is TGCGCCAGCAGCGCCGAACTCCAGGGTACCTCCTACGAGCAGTACTTC.

J is TRBJ2-5 and V is TRBV9, with 10 nucleotides matching TRBD2. Trimming removed 0 bases from V and 5 bases from J; junction bases left unmatched: 4. CDR1 is SGDLS, CDR2 YYNGEE, per germline. This CDR3 contains 15 residues. The CDR3: CASSVVGTSDETQYF. In DNA form, the CDR3 reads TGTGCCAGCAGCGTAGTTGGGACTAGCGACGAGACCCAGTACTTC.

This chain links TRBV27 with TRBJ2-1, with TRBD2 matching over 9 bases. Germline CDR1 and CDR2: MNHEY and SMNVEV (reference sequence). The CDR3 has 15 amino acids. The V and J ends lost 7 bases and 8 bases, in that order; junction bases with no gene match: 12. The CDR3 sequence is CASNEAGGPSYEQFF. CDR3 DNA: TGTGCCAGCAATGAGGCGGGAGGGCCTAGTTATGAGCAGTTCTTC.

The chain joins TRBV5-4 to TRBJ2-3, with 9 bases matching TRBD2. There are 16 residues in the CDR3. Germline CDR1 and CDR2: SGHNT and YYREEE (reference sequence). V gave up 5 bases and J gave up 1 base; unmatched junction bases: 8. CDR3 region: CASRLGGLAGTDTQYF. The DNA for the CDR3 is TGTGCCAGCAGGCTAGGGGGACTAGCTGGCACAGATACGCAGTATTTT.

The rearrangement links TRBV11-3 to TRBJ2-7, with 8 bases identical to TRBD2. CDR3 size: 16 residues. Germline values: CDR1 SGHNT, CDR2 YENEEA. Trimming at V came to 2 bases and at J to 6 bases, leaving 12 bases not matched to a gene. This CDR3 reads CASSLFTAGVTGEQYF. In nucleotides, the CDR3 is TGTGCCAGCAGCTTATTTACAGCGGGAGTGACGGGCGAGCAGTACTTC.

The gene calls are TRBV7-6 and TRBJ2-1, with D perhaps matching TRBD1 (9 bases). Trimming took 4 bases from V and 6 from J, leaving 16 bases between them. The CDR3 runs to 15 residues. Germline V lookup: CDR1 SGHVS, CDR2 FNYEAQ. The CDR3 nucleotides are TGTGCCAGCAGCTCGGGAGGGACAGGGTTCAATGAGCAGTTCTTC. This codes for CASSSGGTGFNEQFF.

The rearrangement links TRBV7-9 to TRBJ1-6; D ambiguous. CDR1 SEHNR and CDR2 FQNEAQ come from the germline V gene (reference sequence). This CDR3 spans 15 amino acids. Trimming took off 2 bases at V and 6 bases at J, with 11 bases between the two ends. For the CDR3, the DNA is TGTGCCAGCAGCTTAAGAGGTGGTGGTAATTCACCCCTCCACTTT. Its protein is CASSLRGGGNSPLHF.

This clone has just a few counts. V usage is TRBV9 and J usage is TRBJ1-1, with a tentative D call TRBD1 (5 bases). CDR1 and CDR2 from the germline V gene are SGDLS and YYNGEE. Trimming cost V 2 bases and J 1 base, with 9 bases left between them. CDR3 length equals 14 residues. The CDR3 sequence is CASSVAGQNTEAFF. The CDR3 DNA is TGTGCCAGCAGCGTGGCAGGACAGAACACTGAAGCTTTCTTT.

The chain joins TRBV14 to TRBJ2-3, with D maybe TRBD2 (6 bases). CDR1 SGHDN and CDR2 FVKESK come from the germline V gene. The length of the CDR3 is 14 residues. Trimming removed 4 bases at V and 3 bases at J, with 11 bases between. The CDR3: CASSLGGGTDTQYF. The CDR3 DNA is TGTGCCAGCAGCCTTGGCGGAGGGACAGATACGCAGTATTTT. Supplemented by reference TRBV14 and TRBJ2-3, the full variable domain reads EAGVTQFPSHSVIEKGQTVTLRCDPISGHDNLYWYRRVMGKEIKFLLHFVKESKQDESGMPNNRFLAERTGGTYSTLKVQPAELEDSGVYFCASSLGGGTDTQYFGPGTRLTVL.

This sequence joins TRBV2 and TRBJ2-7; 7 nucleotides line up with TRBD1. Germline trimming cut 7 bases from V and 7 bases from J; bases unmatched to any gene: 13. The germline V gene encodes CDR1 SNHLY and CDR2 FYNNEI. The CDR3 loop spans 14 amino acids. The CDR3: CASIGGSEWIEQYF. The CDR3 nucleotides read TGTGCCAGCATAGGGGGCAGCGAGTGGATAGAGCAGTACTTC.

The chain carries TRBV6-5 and TRBJ2-3; D not resolved. There are 16 residues in the CDR3. Germline CDR1 and CDR2: MNHEY and SVGAGI. V was shortened by 0 bases and J by 0 bases, with 10 bases between the two germline ends. The CDR3 bases are TGTGCCAGCAGTTACTCGATGCGGTTAAGCACAGATACGCAGTATTTT. Protein product: CASSYSMRLSTDTQYF.

The gene calls are TRBV7-2 and TRBJ1-6; tentatively, D is TRBD1 (5 bases). The CDR3 covers 13 residues. In germline, CDR1 is SGHTA, CDR2 FQGNSA. The V end was cut by 2 bases, the J end by 10 bases, with 9 bases between. The CDR3 DNA sequence: TGTGCCAGCAGCTTAAGACAGAGGTCACCCCTCCACTTT. Encoded protein: CASSLRQRSPLHF.

This clone was counted a few times. The chain couples TRBV5-1 to TRBJ2-7, with 8 nucleotides matching TRBD1. Germline V gene data show CDR1 as SGHRS and CDR2 as YFSETQ. After removal of 1 base from V and 5 bases from J, the junction contained 5 bases not matched to a gene. This CDR3 has 14 residues. The CDR3 spells CASSLSGQGNEQYF. The CDR3 DNA sequence: TGCGCCAGCAGCTTGTCAGGACAGGGCAACGAGCAGTACTTC.

The rearrangement links TRBV18 to TRBJ2-5, with 8 bases identical to TRBD1. Looked up from germline, CDR1 is KGHSH and CDR2 is LQKENI. The CDR3 is 15 amino acids. V shed 6 bases, J shed 0 bases, and the junction held 6 bases outside the gene matches. CDR3 amino acids: CASSGQVDYQETQYF. DNA of the CDR3: TGTGCCAGCTCGGGACAGGTTGATTACCAAGAGACCCAGTACTTC.

The chain recombines TRBV29-1 with TRBJ1-2; 8 bases agree with TRBD1. Trimming at V came to 4 bases and at J to 6 bases, leaving 10 bases not matched to a gene. The CDR3 is 14 amino acids. Germline assignment: CDR1 SQVTM and CDR2 ANQGSEA. DNA for the CDR3: TGCAGCGTTGTCGGCCGACAGGGGTTCGATGGCTACACCTTC. Translation gives CSVVGRQGFDGYTF.

The J gene is TRBJ1-1, the V gene TRBV11-3, with TRBD1 identical over 7 bases. The CDR3 covers 14 residues. Unmatched junction bases numbered 4, after V lost 2 bases and J lost 4 bases. Per the germline V gene, CDR1 is SGHNT and CDR2 is YENEEA. The CDR3 nucleotides are TGTGCCAGCAGCTTACGATCAGGGGGCACTGAAGCTTTCTTT. Amino acid sequence: CASSLRSGGTEAFF.

The V gene is TRBV14, the J gene TRBJ2-5; D possibly corresponds to TRBD2 (5 bases). This CDR3 is 15 amino acids long. Trimming left V 2 bases short and J 1 base short, with 11 bases between. Germline CDR1 SGHDN, CDR2 FVKESK. The CDR3, as DNA: TGTGCCAGCAGCCAAATTCAGGCGGGCCAAGAGACCCAGTACTTC. Its translation is CASSQIQAGQETQYF.